This TCR beta chain was captured in a study of T cells in Graves' hyperthyroidism and ophthalmopathy. With 3 bases removed from V and 7 bases from J, the gap between germline ends came to 9 bases. Germline V gene data show CDR1 as SEHNR and CDR2 as FQNEAQ (reference sequence). This CDR3 spans 12 amino acids. This clonotype was detected ten times or more. Antigen: not known. General study results and limits: Expanded thyroid clonotypes (above 0.001) were mostly also found in blood.

RNA transcripts yielded amplified TCR beta CDR3 regions. HTBI primers were employed in a first-round RT-PCR of the TCR CDR3. TCRdb recomputed calls from the multiplex PCR reads with MiXCR, one row per CDR3 protein. The repertoire holds 600,000 or so distinct CDR3 sequences, with roughly 15% as singletons. Ophthalmopathy cases scored 3 or more on the Clinical Activity Score and 4 or more on NOSPECS grade, with duration below 3 months. Reasons for excluding patients were uncontrolled infection, other autoimmune disease, pregnancy or lactation. The receptor was derived from a woman in her 50s with Graves' ophthalmopathy. Input material: blood. The chain uses TRBV7-9 and TRBJ1-2; weak D call: TRBD1 (6 bases). CDR3 sequence reads: CASSFEGVGYTF. The CDR3 DNA is TGTGCCAGCAGCTTCGAGGGGGTTGGCTACACCTTC.